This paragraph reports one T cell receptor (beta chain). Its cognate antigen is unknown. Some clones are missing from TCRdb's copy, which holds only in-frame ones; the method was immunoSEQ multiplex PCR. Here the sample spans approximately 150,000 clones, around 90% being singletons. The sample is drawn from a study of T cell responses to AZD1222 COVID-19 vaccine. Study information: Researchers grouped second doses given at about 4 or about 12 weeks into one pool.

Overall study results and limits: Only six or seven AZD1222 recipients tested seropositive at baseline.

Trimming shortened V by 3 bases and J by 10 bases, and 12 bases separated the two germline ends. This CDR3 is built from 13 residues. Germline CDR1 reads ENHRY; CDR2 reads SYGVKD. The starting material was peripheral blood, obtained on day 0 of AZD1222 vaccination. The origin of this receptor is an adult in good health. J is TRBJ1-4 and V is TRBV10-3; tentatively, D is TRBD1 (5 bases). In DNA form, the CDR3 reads TGTGCCATCAGTGAAGGGACCGCCGCAAAACTGTTTTTT. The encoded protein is CAISEGTAAKLFF.